Shown below are 6 T cell receptor beta chains from a single sample sequenced in a study of a mutant IDH1 vaccine in newly diagnosed glioma. Using immunoSEQ multiplex PCR, the repertoire was profiled, and TCRdb retains in-frame clones only, with some absent. Of about 38,000 clones listed, approximately 80% are singletons. Time point here: week 5, during vaccination. In every dose of vaccine, 300 ug of mutant IDH1 20-mer peptide was given alongside topical imiquimod. These TCRs' antigens remain unknown. The sequencing here drew on PBMCs, taken from a glioma patient whose treatment included an IDH1 peptide vaccine. The receptors originated from a man over 45 with glioma.

The genes are TRBV2 and TRBJ1-2, with D maybe TRBD1 (6 bases). The CDR3 covers 13 residues. Germline CDR1 is SNHLY and CDR2 is FYNNEI. Trimming removed 3 bases at V and 8 bases at J, with 13 bases between. The CDR3 spells CASSDQGTGGYTF. DNA for the CDR3: TGTGCCAGCAGTGACCAGGGGACGGGAGGCTACACCTTC.

The chain couples TRBV6-6 to TRBJ1-4; the D is unclear. Germline V gives CDR1 MNHNY, CDR2 SVGAGI (reference sequence). The V and J ends lost 2 bases and 3 bases respectively, with 13 bases between them. This CDR3 has 16 amino acids. CDR3: CASSYPRLTSNEKLFF. CDR3 DNA sequence: TGTGCCAGCAGTTACCCGAGACTTACCTCTAATGAAAAACTGTTTTTT.

The chain is built from TRBV5-1 and TRBJ2-5, with TRBD2 as a possible D gene (7 bases). Per the germline V gene, CDR1 is SGHRS and CDR2 is YFSETQ. This CDR3 is built from 14 residues. Deletions cut 7 bases from V and 2 bases from J, with 15 bases between. As DNA, the CDR3 is TGCGCCAGCTCCGCCAGGGGAGGGCAAGAGACCCAGTACTTC. Translating gives CASSARGGQETQYF.

The table lists this clone with a few counts. This sequence joins TRBV15 and TRBJ2-7; D is unresolved. CDR3 size: 13 residues. CDR1 and CDR2 (germline): LNHNV, YYDKDF (reference sequence). V lost 3 bases and J lost 5, with 11 bases in between. The CDR3 nucleotides are TGTGCCACCAGCAGGGGCACTCTCCACGAGCAGTACTTC. Translation: CATSRGTLHEQYF.

The chain uses TRBV9 and TRBJ2-1; maybe TRBD2 (7 bases). CDR3 length: 15 amino acids. Germline V gene data show CDR1 as SGDLS and CDR2 as YYNGEE. Trimming removed 0 bases at V and 5 bases at J, with 12 bases between. The CDR3: CASSVEGGVHNEQFF. Here the CDR3 DNA reads TGTGCCAGCAGCGTAGAAGGGGGGGTCCACAATGAGCAGTTCTTC.

This chain links TRBV5-1 with TRBJ2-7, with unresolved D. Germline CDR1 is SGHRS and CDR2 is YFSETQ. CDR3 length equals 11 residues. V was cut by 6 bases and J by 9 bases, with 13 bases left in between. DNA of the CDR3: TGCGCCAGCATCCCGAGTTGGAGGCAGTACTTC. This codes for CASIPSWRQYF.